The source of this T cell receptor (beta chain) is a study of blood T cell repertoires in COVID-19. Authors' data handling: Estimation of nucleated cell counts was performed using reference gene primer amplification. The protocol was immunoSEQ multiplex PCR, while the TCRdb copy is restricted to in-frame clones and leaves out a portion. The D gene and trimming were derived from the DNA, and the V and J assignments and clone size from that table. The sample lists 350,000 or so clones; roughly nine tenths were seen once. In germline, CDR1 is SGHVS, CDR2 FQNEAQ. This CDR3 contains 17 residues. V lost 5 bases to trimming and J lost 5 bases; unmatched junction nucleotides: 13.

The TCR was taken from a woman in her sixties or seventies with COVID-19, enrolled during active disease. Source material: peripheral blood. The gene calls are TRBV7-8 and TRBJ1-5, with 9 bases identical to TRBD1. In nucleotides, the CDR3 is TGTGCCAGCAGCCGCGGTACAGGGGGCAGGGGTTATCAGCCCCAGCATTTT. Protein sequence: CASSRGTGGRGYQPQHF.